The 20 T cell receptor beta chains below were found in one sample sequenced in a study of blood T cells in healthy people across ages. The use of a sample-barcoded 5' primer and a J-beta primer mix characterized a second PCR of roughly 6 to 11 cycles. One entry per CDR3 protein, called by TCRdb with MiXCR from the 5' RACE reads. Among hundreds of thousands of distinct CDR3 sequences, approximately 25% were seen once, and the ten largest hold 7.5% to 9%. These sequences were also reported in another study, on T cells of mothers and their children.

Material: blood. The receptors here all came from a boy aged 10-17 years in good health.

V and J are TRBV7-9 and TRBJ2-1; 8 bases align to TRBD2. Germline CDR1 SEHNR, CDR2 FQNEAQ (reference sequence). The CDR3 has 16 residues. The V gene end was trimmed by 1 base and the J gene end by 5 bases; junction bases not matched to a gene: 7. CDR3 sequence (DNA): TGTGCCAGCAGCTTAGTTTCACTAGCGGAGAACAATGAGCAGTTCTTC. This gives the protein CASSLVSLAENNEQFF. Full variable domain (missing parts from reference TRBV7-9 and TRBJ2-1): DTGVSQNPRHKITKRGQNVTFRCDPISEHNRLYWYRQTLGQGPEFLTYFQNEAQLEKSRLLSDRFSAERPKGSFSTLEIQRTEQGDSAMYLCASSLVSLAENNEQFFGPGTRLTVL.

This clonotype was detected a few times. This rearrangement joins TRBV4-1 to TRBJ2-1; D might be TRBD1 (6 bases). The CDR3 consists of 16 residues. With 1 base removed from V and 0 bases from J, the gap between germline ends came to 10 bases. Germline V lookup: CDR1 MGHRA, CDR2 YSYEKL. The CDR3 DNA follows: TGCGCCAGCAGCCAAGTACAGGGAAGCTCCTACAATGAGCAGTTCTTC. Translation: CASSQVQGSSYNEQFF.

The chain uses TRBV12-3 or TRBV12-4 and TRBJ2-1; D is uncertain. This CDR3 has 11 residues. V lost 4 bases and J 14 bases, leaving 12 bases between the germline ends. In nucleotides, the CDR3 is TGTGCCAGCAGTTCCGACCCCGCGAAGTTCTTC. As protein: CASSSDPAKFF.

CDR3 in DNA: TGCGCCAGCAGCCAAGAGCGCCTAGGGGCGACCACCTCCCAAGAGACCCAGTACTTC. Protein: CASSQERLGATTSQETQYF. The rearrangement uses TRBV4-1 and TRBJ2-5; weak D call: TRBD1 (5 bases). V was trimmed by 0 bases and J by 1 base, leaving 21 bases between them. The CDR3 covers 19 residues. The germline gives CDR1 MGHRA, CDR2 YSYEKL.

The chain is built from TRBV30 and TRBJ1-4; unclear D gene. This CDR3 is built from 13 residues. Germline V gene data show CDR1 as GTSNPN and CDR2 as SVGIG (reference sequence). Trimming stripped 1 base from V and 5 bases from J, with 8 bases between. The CDR3 DNA sequence: TGTGCCTGGAGTGAGACCTGGAATGAAAAACTGTTTTTT. This encodes CAWSETWNEKLFF.

This clonotype was recorded a few times. The chain combines TRBV25-1 with TRBJ2-1; no reliable D call. In germline, CDR1 is MGHDK, CDR2 SYGVNS. V was trimmed by 0 bases and J by 1 base, leaving 7 bases between them. This CDR3 is 15 amino acids long. The CDR3 is CASSEYGSSYNEQFF. In DNA form, the CDR3 reads TGTGCCAGCAGTGAATATGGCAGTTCCTACAATGAGCAGTTCTTC.

This clonotype was counted a few times. Here the CDR3 reads CASSPTAKSGTYNEQFF. The CDR3 coding sequence is TGTGCCAGCAGCCCCACCGCCAAAAGCGGGACCTACAATGAGCAGTTCTTC. The rearrangement joins TRBV3-1 to TRBJ2-1; 7 nucleotides align to TRBD2. V shed 4 bases, J shed 2 bases, and the junction held 11 bases outside the gene matches. Germline V gene sequence: CDR1 LGHDT, CDR2 YNNKEL (reference sequence). This CDR3 has 17 amino acids.

This chain uses TRBV6-6 with TRBJ2-6; 10 positions agree with TRBD1. CDR3 length: 17 residues. The V segment lost 7 bases and the J segment 1 base; nucleotides outside the gene matches: 7. CDR1 is MNHNY, CDR2 SVGAGI, per germline (reference sequence). The CDR3 region is CASKGTGVHSGANVLTF. In nucleotides, the CDR3 is TGTGCCAGCAAGGGGACAGGGGTCCATTCTGGGGCCAACGTCCTGACTTTC.

In its sample, this clonotype was seen a few times. The rearrangement joins TRBV7-6 to TRBJ1-2, with 7 bases aligning to TRBD1. Per the germline V gene, CDR1 is SGHVS and CDR2 is FNYEAQ. The J segment lost 3 bases and the V segment lost 6 bases, leaving 10 bases of the junction unmatched. The length of the CDR3 is 15 residues. The chain's CDR3 is CASSLNTGVDYGYTF. The CDR3 bases are TGTGCCAGCAGTTTGAACACAGGGGTGGACTATGGCTACACCTTC. The entire variable domain, with the rest obtained from reference TRBV7-6 and TRBJ1-2, is as follows: GAGVSQSPRYKVTKRGQDVALRCDPISGHVSLYWYRQALGQGPEFLTYFNYEAQQDKSGLPNDRFSAERPEGSISTLTIQRTEQRDSAMYRCASSLNTGVDYGYTFGSGTRLTVV.

About this clonotype: This may arise from a read error, as a much more abundant clone is one base away. V gene TRBV29-1 combines with J gene TRBJ1-4; 10 bases align to TRBD1. Germline CDR1 reads SQVTM; CDR2 reads ANQGSEA. The length of the CDR3 is 14 residues. The junction had 6 bases not matched to a gene; V was cut back by 4 bases and J by 7 bases. CDR3 DNA: TGCAGCGTTGGGAGGTGGACAGGGGGTGAAAAACTGTTTTTT. This encodes CSVGRWTGGEKLFF.

This chain uses TRBV7-9 with TRBJ2-7; D remains ambiguous. Per the germline V gene, CDR1 is SEHNR and CDR2 is FQNEAQ (reference sequence). The CDR3 is 14 residues long. Trimming left V 6 bases short and J 6 bases short, with 18 bases between. CDR3 DNA sequence: TGTGCCAGCAGTCCAGACGGTGGATCCAGCGAGCAGTACTTC. Its translation: CASSPDGGSSEQYF.

CDR3 sequence: CATSDPPRGSGANVLTF. In DNA, the CDR3 is TGTGCCACCAGTGATCCTCCCCGTGGATCTGGGGCCAACGTCCTGACTTTC. The rearrangement uses TRBV24-1 and TRBJ2-6; D is undetermined. Germline CDR1 KGHDR, CDR2 SFDVKD. The CDR3 totals 17 residues. The V gene lost 3 bases and the J gene lost 1 base, with 12 bases spanning the gap.

A few counts support this clonotype. This sequence joins TRBV7-6 and TRBJ1-2, with TRBD1 as a possible D gene (5 bases). This CDR3 contains 18 residues. The germline V gene has CDR1 SGHVS and CDR2 FNYEAQ. V dropped 2 bases and J dropped 3 bases, with 22 bases sitting between them. CDR3 sequence reads: CASSLSPPAGRMYYGYTF. The CDR3 DNA reads TGTGCCAGCAGCTTATCCCCCCCGGCGGGACGGATGTACTATGGCTACACCTTC.

This chain joins TRBV2 and TRBJ2-3; 7 nucleotides agree with TRBD1. The CDR3 is made up of 12 amino acids. Unmatched junction bases numbered 0, after V lost 3 bases and J lost 6 bases. Germline CDR1 and CDR2: SNHLY and FYNNEI. The CDR3 reads CASSETGDTQYF. The CDR3 nucleotides are TGTGCCAGCAGTGAGACAGGGGATACGCAGTATTTT.

As DNA, the CDR3 is TGCAGCGTCATTGCCGGGACAGGGGTTAATGAGCAGTTCTTC. Its translation: CSVIAGTGVNEQFF. V and J are TRBV29-1 and TRBJ2-1; TRBD1 agrees at 10 bases. J was trimmed by 7 bases and V by 6 bases; bases with no gene match: 9. Germline V gives CDR1 SQVTM, CDR2 ANQGSEA. The CDR3 extends over 14 amino acids.

In DNA, the CDR3 is TGTGCCAGCAGCCAGGGACATCAGCCCCAGCATTTT. Protein product: CASSQGHQPQHF. The rearrangement links TRBV3-1 to TRBJ1-5; D perhaps matches TRBD1 (5 bases). The CDR3 has 12 residues. CDR1 is LGHDT, CDR2 YNNKEL, per germline (reference sequence). V lost 3 bases to trimming and J lost 5 bases, with 5 bases between them.

This clonotype has at least ten counts. The V call is TRBV5-5, the J call TRBJ2-7, with TRBD2 matching over 12 bases. The CDR3 consists of 18 residues. V shed 0 bases and J 2 bases; nucleotides not matched to a gene: 9. In germline, CDR1 is SGHKS, CDR2 YYEKEE (reference sequence). CDR3 residues: CASSLVPSGGAGAYEQYF. The DNA of the CDR3 is TGTGCCAGCAGCTTGGTGCCTAGCGGGGGGGCAGGCGCCTACGAGCAGTACTTC. The full variable domain, rest sourced from reference TRBV5-5 and TRBJ2-7, is DAGVTQSPTHLIKTRGQQVTLRCSPISGHKSVSWYQQVLGQGPQFIFQYYEKEERGRGNFPDRFSARQFPNYSSELNVNALLLGDSALYLCASSLVPSGGAGAYEQYFGPGTRLTVT.

The chain uses TRBV10-3 and TRBJ1-1; D is possibly TRBD1 (6 bases). V was pared by 4 bases and J by 2 bases, with 11 bases between. Per germline, CDR1 ENHRY and CDR2 SYGVKD. The length of the CDR3 is 14 residues. In DNA form, the CDR3 reads TGTGCCATCAGTGGAGACAGGCTCAACACTGAAGCTTTCTTT. This sequence encodes CAISGDRLNTEAFF.

This clonotype was seen repeatedly, ten times or more. The chain uses TRBV28 and TRBJ1-2; D is uncertain. CDR3 size: 11 residues. Germline V gene sequence: CDR1 MDHEN, CDR2 SYDVKM. The V and J ends lost 11 bases and 2 bases respectively, with 9 bases between them. This chain's CDR3 is CAAGRNYGYTF. The DNA for the CDR3 is TGTGCCGCGGGTCGGAACTATGGCTACACCTTC.

Only a few counts were recorded for this clonotype. This rearrangement joins TRBV5-6 to TRBJ2-5; 12 bases map to TRBD2. Looked up from germline, CDR1 is SGHDT and CDR2 is YYEEEE. The CDR3 consists of 15 residues. J was trimmed by 2 bases and V by 4 bases; bases with no gene match: 3. CDR3 in amino acids: CASSLAGGFQETQYF. CDR3 nucleotides: TGTGCCAGCAGCCTAGCGGGAGGGTTTCAAGAGACCCAGTACTTC.